The clone carrying this T cell receptor (beta chain) was picked up one time. No antigen is known for it. Losses at the gene ends were 5 bases for V and 3 bases for J; bases not matched to a gene: 5. The CDR3 runs 15 residues. CDR1 and CDR2 from the germline V gene are MDHEN and SYDVKM. TCR beta CDR3 sequences were amplified from RNA transcripts. The TCR CDR3 first-round RT-PCR relied on the HTBI primer set. TCRdb reprocessed the multiplex PCR reads via MiXCR and lists one record per CDR3 protein. The sample has 350,000 or so distinct CDR3 sequences, around a sixth seen once. These data originate in a study of T cells in Graves' hyperthyroidism and ophthalmopathy. Notes on the study in general: Blood also carried most thyroid clonotypes expanded above 0.001. Separation of ophthalmopathy from stable hyperthyroidism was achieved by a 13 V-J model.

Ophthalmopathy patients had Clinical Activity Score at least 3, NOSPECS grade at least 4, duration under 3 months. The V gene is TRBV28, the J gene TRBJ2-7; 12 nucleotides align to TRBD2. Specimen: blood. This receptor was identified in a woman aged 40 to 50 with Graves' ophthalmopathy. CDR3 region: CASSGGLAGLYEQYF. CDR3 DNA sequence: TGTGCCAGCAGTGGAGGACTAGCGGGACTCTACGAGCAGTACTTC.